The T cell receptor (beta chain) under discussion was sequenced for a study of blood T cell repertoires in COVID-19. Across the whole study: Material from acute and convalescent COVID-19 was sourced from the United States, Italy and Spain. The analysed material was cDNA or gDNA that came from T cells, B-cell-depleted T cells, or PBMCs.

This clone was seen a few times. J gave up 3 bases and V 2 bases, and 7 bases lay outside the gene matches. The germline CDR1 and CDR2 sequences are SGHAT and FQNNGV. This CDR3 has 16 amino acids. The study drew participants aged about 18 to 90 years from roughly 25 US areas. Donors in Cohort 3 who had recovered were those with two negative PCRs, healthcare professional clearance, or resolution of their symptoms. Profiling relied on immunoSEQ multiplex PCR, and the TCRdb table lists in-frame clones only, not all of them. The sample records around 170,000 clones, about 83% being singletons. This rearrangement joins TRBV11-2 to TRBJ2-4; TRBD2 matches 7 bases. Source material: PBMCs or T cells enriched from blood (not recorded which). The TCR originated in a woman younger than 45 who had recovered from COVID-19. CDR3: CASSLFSTGGKNIQYF. The CDR3 DNA reads TGTGCCAGCAGCTTATTTTCAACGGGAGGCAAAAACATTCAGTACTTC.